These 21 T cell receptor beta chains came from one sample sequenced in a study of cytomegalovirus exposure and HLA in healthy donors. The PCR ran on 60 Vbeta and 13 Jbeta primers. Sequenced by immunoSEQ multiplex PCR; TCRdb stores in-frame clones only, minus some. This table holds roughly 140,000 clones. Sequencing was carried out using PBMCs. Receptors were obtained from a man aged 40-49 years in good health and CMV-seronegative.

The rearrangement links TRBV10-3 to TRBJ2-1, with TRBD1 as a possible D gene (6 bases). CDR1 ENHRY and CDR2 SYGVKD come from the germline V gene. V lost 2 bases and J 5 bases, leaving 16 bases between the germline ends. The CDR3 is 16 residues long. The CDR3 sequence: CAISERPSAGDNEQFF. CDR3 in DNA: TGTGCCATCAGTGAGAGACCCAGTGCAGGGGACAATGAGCAGTTCTTC.

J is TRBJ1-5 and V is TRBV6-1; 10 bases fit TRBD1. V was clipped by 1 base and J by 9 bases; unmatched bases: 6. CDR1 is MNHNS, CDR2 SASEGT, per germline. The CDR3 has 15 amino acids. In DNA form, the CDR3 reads TGTGCCAGCAGTGAAGGACAGGGGGCATCGAGGCCCCAGCATTTT. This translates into CASSEGQGASRPQHF.

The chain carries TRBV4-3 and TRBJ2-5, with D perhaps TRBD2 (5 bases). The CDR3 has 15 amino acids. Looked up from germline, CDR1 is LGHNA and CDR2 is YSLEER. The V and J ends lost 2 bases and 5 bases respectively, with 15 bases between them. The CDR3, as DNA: TGCGCCAGCAGCCAAAATTTGGGCGGGTCTGAGACCCAGTACTTC. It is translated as CASSQNLGGSETQYF.

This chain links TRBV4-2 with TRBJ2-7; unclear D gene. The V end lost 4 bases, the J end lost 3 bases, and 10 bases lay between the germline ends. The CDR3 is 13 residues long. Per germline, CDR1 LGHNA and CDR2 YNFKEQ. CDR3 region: CASSPQVYYEQYF. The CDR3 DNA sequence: TGTGCCAGCAGCCCCCAGGTCTACTACGAGCAGTACTTC.

CDR3: CASSSAGYNEQFF. The CDR3 DNA is TGTGCCAGCAGCTCGGCAGGGTACAATGAGCAGTTCTTC. The rearrangement uses TRBV5-8 and TRBJ2-1; weak D call: TRBD1 (5 bases). The CDR3 spans 13 residues. Trimming removed 3 bases at V and 4 bases at J, with 8 bases between. Germline values: CDR1 SGHTS, CDR2 YDEGEE.

CDR3 residues: CASSFQGIFTEAFF. The CDR3 bases are TGTGCCAGCAGCTTTCAGGGGATCTTCACTGAAGCTTTCTTT. This sequence joins TRBV11-2 and TRBJ1-1; D is perhaps TRBD1 (6 bases). V lost 3 bases and J lost 4, with 12 bases in between. The CDR3 has 14 amino acids. The germline gives CDR1 SGHAT, CDR2 FQNNGV.

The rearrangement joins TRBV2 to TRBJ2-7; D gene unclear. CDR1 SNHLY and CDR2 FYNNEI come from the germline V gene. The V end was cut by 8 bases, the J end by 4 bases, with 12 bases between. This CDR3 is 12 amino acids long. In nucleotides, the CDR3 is TGTGCCAGCGGCACCCTCAGTTACGAGCAGTACTTC. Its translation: CASGTLSYEQYF.

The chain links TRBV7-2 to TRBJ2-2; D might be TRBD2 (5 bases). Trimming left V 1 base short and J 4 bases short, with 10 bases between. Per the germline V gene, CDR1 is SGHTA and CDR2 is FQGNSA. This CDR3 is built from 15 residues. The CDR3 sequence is CASSLDPRGTGELFF. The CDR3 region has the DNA TGTGCCAGCAGCTTAGACCCCCGGGGCACCGGGGAGCTGTTTTTT.

The CDR3 DNA reads TGCGCCAGCAGCCAAGAAAGGAGGGCTACAGGCGGGCAGTATTTT. Translated: CASSQERRATGGQYF. The chain uses TRBV4-1 and TRBJ2-3; possible D gene TRBD2, 6 bases. This CDR3 is 15 amino acids long. CDR1 and CDR2 (germline): MGHRA, YSYEKL. With 0 bases removed from V and 11 bases from J, the gap between germline ends came to 18 bases.

The CDR3 DNA reads TGTGCCAGCACTCCGGGACAGGACTATGGCTACACCTTC. This encodes CASTPGQDYGYTF. V usage is TRBV16 and J usage is TRBJ1-2; TRBD1 aligns across 8 bases. CDR1 is KGHSY and CDR2 is FQNENV in the germline V gene. The CDR3 has 13 residues. The V gene end was trimmed by 7 bases and the J gene end by 3 bases; junction bases not matched to a gene: 4.

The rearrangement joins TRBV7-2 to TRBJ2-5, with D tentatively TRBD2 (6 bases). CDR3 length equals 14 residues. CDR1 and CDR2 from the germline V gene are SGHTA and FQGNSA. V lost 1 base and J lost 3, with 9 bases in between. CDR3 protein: CASSLGWGEETQYF. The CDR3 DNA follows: TGTGCCAGCAGCTTAGGGTGGGGGGAAGAGACCCAGTACTTC.

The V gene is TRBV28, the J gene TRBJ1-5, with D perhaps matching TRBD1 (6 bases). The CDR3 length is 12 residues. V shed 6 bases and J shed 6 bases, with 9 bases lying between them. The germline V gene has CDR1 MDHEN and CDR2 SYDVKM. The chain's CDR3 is CASRTGFQPQHF. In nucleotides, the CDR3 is TGTGCCAGCAGAACAGGGTTTCAGCCCCAGCATTTT.

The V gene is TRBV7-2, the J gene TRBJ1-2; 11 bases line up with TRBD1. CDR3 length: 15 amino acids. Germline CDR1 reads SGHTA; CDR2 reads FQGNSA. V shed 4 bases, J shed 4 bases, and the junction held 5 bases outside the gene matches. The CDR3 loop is CASSSAGTGGYGYTF. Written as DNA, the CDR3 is TGTGCCAGCAGCTCGGCCGGGACAGGGGGCTATGGCTACACCTTC.

The CDR3 sequence is CSASRGYEQYF. The CDR3, as DNA: TGCAGTGCTAGTAGGGGCTACGAGCAGTACTTC. The V call is TRBV20-1, the J call TRBJ2-7; weak D call: TRBD1 (5 bases). The CDR3 length is 11 residues. Looked up from germline, CDR1 is DFQATT and CDR2 is SNEGSKA (reference sequence). The germline V and J ends were trimmed by 3 bases and 3 bases, with 6 bases remaining between them.

DNA for the CDR3: TGTGCCAGCAGCGTAGCGGGGAGTGGATCGAGCGAGCAGTACTTC. Amino acid sequence: CASSVAGSGSSEQYF. This chain joins TRBV9 and TRBJ2-7; D possibly corresponds to TRBD2 (5 bases). Trimming stripped 0 bases from V and 6 bases from J, with 16 bases between. The CDR3 has 15 amino acids. CDR1 SGDLS and CDR2 YYNGEE come from the germline V gene.

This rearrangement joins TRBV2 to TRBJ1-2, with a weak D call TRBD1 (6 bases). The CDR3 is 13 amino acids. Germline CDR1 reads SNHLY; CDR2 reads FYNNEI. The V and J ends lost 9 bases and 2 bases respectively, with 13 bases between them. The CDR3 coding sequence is TGTGCCAGTGACTTGCAGGGGAACTATGGCTACACCTTC. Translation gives CASDLQGNYGYTF.

CDR3 region: CASSGGSGGWNTGELFF. CDR3 in DNA: TGTGCCAGCAGTGGGGGCAGCGGGGGCTGGAACACCGGGGAGCTGTTTTTT. The chain recombines TRBV6-1 with TRBJ2-2, with 8 bases fitting TRBD2. This CDR3 is 17 amino acids long. V shed 4 bases, J shed 1 base, and the junction held 8 bases outside the gene matches. CDR1 is MNHNS, CDR2 SASEGT, per germline.

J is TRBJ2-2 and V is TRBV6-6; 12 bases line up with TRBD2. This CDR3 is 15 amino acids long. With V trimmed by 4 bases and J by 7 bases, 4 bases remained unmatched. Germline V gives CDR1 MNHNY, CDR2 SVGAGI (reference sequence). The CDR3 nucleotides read TGTGCCAGCAGTTCTAGCGGGGGGGCGGTCGGGGAGCTGTTTTTT. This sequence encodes CASSSSGGAVGELFF.

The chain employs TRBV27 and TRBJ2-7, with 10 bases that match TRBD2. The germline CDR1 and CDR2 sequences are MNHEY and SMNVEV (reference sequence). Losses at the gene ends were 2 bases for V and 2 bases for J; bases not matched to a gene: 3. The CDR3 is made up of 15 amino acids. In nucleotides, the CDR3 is TGTGCCAGCAGTTTACAGCGGGGGGGCCCCTACGAGCAGTACTTC. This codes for CASSLQRGGPYEQYF.

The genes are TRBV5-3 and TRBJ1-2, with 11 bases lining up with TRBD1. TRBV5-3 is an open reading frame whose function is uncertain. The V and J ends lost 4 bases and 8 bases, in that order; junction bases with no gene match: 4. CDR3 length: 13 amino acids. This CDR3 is CARSLGQGGGYTF. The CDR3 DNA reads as TGTGCCAGAAGCCTGGGACAGGGGGGAGGCTACACCTTC.

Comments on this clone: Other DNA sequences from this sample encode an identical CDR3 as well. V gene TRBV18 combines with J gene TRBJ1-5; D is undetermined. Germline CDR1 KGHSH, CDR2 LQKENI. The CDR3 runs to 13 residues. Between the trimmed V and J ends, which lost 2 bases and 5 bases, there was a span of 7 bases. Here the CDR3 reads CASSPSGDQPQHF. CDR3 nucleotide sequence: TGTGCCAGCTCACCAAGCGGCGATCAGCCCCAGCATTTT. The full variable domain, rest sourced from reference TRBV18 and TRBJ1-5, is NAGVMQNPRHLVRRRGQEARLRCSPMKGHSHVYWYRQLPEEGLKFMVYLQKENIIDESGMPKERFSAEFPKEGPSILRIQQVVRGDSAAYFCASSPSGDQPQHFGDGTRLSIL.